The sequence of this TCR beta chain was determined in a study of blood T cell repertoires in COVID-19. At the level of the study: Acute and convalescent COVID-19 specimens originated in the United States, Italy and Spain. Sources were T cells, B-cell-depleted T cells, or PBMCs; the material itself was cDNA or gDNA.

In the original workflow: Estimation of nucleated cell counts was performed using reference gene primer amplification. The method was immunoSEQ multiplex PCR; TCRdb's version includes in-frame clones alone and lacks a portion of them. Clone size and the V and J calls come from that table; the DNA yielded D and trimming. The sample contains around 140,000 clones, about 79% of which appear only once. A single count supports this clone. This CDR3 is 14 amino acids long. CDR1 is MNHEY and CDR2 is SMNVEV in the germline V gene (reference sequence). Trimming removed 5 bases from V and 1 base from J, with 12 bases in between.

The sequence was collected from a man aged 60 to 75 with active or convalescent COVID-19. The sample taken for sequencing was peripheral blood. The chain is built from TRBV27 and TRBJ2-7; D is unresolved. CDR3 sequence: CASSPTTPSYEQYF. In nucleotides, the CDR3 is TGTGCCAGCAGTCCGACGACACCTTCCTACGAGCAGTACTTC.